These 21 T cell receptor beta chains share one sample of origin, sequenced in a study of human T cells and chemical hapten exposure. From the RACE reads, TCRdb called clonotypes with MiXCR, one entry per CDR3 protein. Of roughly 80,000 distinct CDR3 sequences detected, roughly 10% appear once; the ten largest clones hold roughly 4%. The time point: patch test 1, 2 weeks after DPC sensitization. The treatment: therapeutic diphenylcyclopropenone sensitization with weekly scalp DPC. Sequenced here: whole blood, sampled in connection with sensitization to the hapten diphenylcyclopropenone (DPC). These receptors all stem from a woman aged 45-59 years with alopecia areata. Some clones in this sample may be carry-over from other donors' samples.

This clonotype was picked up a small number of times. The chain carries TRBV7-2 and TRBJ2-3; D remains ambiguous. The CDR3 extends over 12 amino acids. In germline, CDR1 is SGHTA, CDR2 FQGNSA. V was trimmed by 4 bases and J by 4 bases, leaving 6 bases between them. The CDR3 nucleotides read TGTGCCAGCAGCTCGCCGCCAGATACGCAGTATTTT. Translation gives CASSSPPDTQYF.

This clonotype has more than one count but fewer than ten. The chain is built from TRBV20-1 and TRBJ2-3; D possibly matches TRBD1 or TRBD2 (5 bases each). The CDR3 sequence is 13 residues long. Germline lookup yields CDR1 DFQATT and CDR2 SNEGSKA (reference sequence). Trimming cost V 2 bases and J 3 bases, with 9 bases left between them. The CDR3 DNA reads TGCAGTGCTAGAAGGGGACCTACAGATACGCAGTATTTT. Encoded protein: CSARRGPTDTQYF.

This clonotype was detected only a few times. CDR3 region: CASSQPPRDTQYF. The CDR3 coding sequence is TGTGCCAGCAGCCAACCGCCCCGAGATACGCAGTATTTT. V usage is TRBV3-1 and J usage is TRBJ2-3; D call uncertain. Trimming removed 2 bases at V and 5 bases at J, with 8 bases between. This CDR3 region has 13 residues. The germline gives CDR1 LGHDT, CDR2 YNNKEL (reference sequence).

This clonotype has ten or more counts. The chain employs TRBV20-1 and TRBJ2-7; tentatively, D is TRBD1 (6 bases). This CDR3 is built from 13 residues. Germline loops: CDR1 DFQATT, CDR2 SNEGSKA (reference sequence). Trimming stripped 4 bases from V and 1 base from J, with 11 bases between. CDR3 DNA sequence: TGCAGTGCTACCGGGACACCTTCCTACGAGCAGTACTTC. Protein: CSATGTPSYEQYF.

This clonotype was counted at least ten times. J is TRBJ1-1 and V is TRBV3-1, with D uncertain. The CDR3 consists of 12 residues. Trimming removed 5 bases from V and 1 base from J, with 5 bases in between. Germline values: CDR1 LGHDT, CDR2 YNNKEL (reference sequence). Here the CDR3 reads CASSVQNTEAFF. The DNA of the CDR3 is TGTGCCAGCAGCGTACAGAACACTGAAGCTTTCTTT.

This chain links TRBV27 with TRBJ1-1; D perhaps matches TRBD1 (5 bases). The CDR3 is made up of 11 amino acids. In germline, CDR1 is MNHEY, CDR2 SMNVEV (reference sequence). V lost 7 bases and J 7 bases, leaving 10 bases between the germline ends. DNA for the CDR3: TGTGCCAGCATTGGGACTAGTGAAGCTTTCTTT. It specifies CASIGTSEAFF.

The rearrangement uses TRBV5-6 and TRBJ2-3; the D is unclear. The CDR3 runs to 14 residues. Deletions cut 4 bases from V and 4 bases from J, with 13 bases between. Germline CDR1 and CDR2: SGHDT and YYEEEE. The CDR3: CASSPLKTPDTQYF. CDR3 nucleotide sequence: TGTGCCAGCAGCCCCCTCAAGACCCCAGATACGCAGTATTTT.

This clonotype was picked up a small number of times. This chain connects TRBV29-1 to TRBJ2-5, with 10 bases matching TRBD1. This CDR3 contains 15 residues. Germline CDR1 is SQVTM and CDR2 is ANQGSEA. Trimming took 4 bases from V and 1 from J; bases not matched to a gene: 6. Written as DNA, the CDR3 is TGCAGCGTTGTGGGACAGGGGTTCCCCCAAGAGACCCAGTACTTC. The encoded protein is CSVVGQGFPQETQYF.

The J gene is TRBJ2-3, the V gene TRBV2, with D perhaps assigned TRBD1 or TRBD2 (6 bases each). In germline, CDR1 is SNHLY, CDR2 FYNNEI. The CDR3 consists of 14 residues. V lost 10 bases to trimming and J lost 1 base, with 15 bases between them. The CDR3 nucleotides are TGTGCCAACCGGAGGGGGGCTGGCACAGATACGCAGTATTTT. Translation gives CANRRGAGTDTQYF.

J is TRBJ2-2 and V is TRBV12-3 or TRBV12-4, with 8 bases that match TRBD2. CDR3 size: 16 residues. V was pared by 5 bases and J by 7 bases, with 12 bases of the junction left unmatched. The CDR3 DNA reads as TGTGCCAGCAGTCGGAGCGGGGGACCCTGGGGCGGGGAGCTGTTTTTT. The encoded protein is CASSRSGGPWGGELFF.

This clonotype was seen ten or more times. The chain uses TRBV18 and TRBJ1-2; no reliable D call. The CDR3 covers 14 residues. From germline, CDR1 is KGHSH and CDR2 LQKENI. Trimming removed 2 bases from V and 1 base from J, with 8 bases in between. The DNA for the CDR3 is TGTGCCAGCTCACCAGTTTCCAGTAACTATGGCTACACCTTC. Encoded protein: CASSPVSSNYGYTF. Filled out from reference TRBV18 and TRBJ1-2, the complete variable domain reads NAGVMQNPRHLVRRRGQEARLRCSPMKGHSHVYWYRQLPEEGLKFMVYLQKENIIDESGMPKERFSAEFPKEGPSILRIQQVVRGDSAAYFCASSPVSSNYGYTFGSGTRLTVV.

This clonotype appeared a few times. Here the CDR3 DNA reads TGCAGTGCTAGAGATTCGGGACAGGGAGTGTATGGCTACACCTTC. This translates into CSARDSGQGVYGYTF. This rearrangement joins TRBV20-1 to TRBJ1-2, with 9 bases fitting TRBD1. Germline V lookup: CDR1 DFQATT, CDR2 SNEGSKA (reference sequence). The J segment lost 5 bases and the V segment lost 0 bases, leaving 7 bases of the junction unmatched. The CDR3 spans 15 residues.

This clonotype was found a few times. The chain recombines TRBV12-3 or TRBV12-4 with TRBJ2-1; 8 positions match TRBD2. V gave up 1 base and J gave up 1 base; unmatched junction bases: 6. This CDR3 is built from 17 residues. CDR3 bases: TGTGCCAGCAGTTTAGAACTAGCGGACCCTTCCTACAATGAGCAGTTCTTC. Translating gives CASSLELADPSYNEQFF.

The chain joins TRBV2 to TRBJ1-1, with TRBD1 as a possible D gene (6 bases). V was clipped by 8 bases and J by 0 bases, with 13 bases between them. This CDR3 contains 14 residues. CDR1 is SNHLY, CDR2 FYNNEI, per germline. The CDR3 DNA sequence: TGTGCCAGCGAAGGACAGTTTATGAACACTGAAGCTTTCTTT. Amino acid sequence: CASEGQFMNTEAFF.

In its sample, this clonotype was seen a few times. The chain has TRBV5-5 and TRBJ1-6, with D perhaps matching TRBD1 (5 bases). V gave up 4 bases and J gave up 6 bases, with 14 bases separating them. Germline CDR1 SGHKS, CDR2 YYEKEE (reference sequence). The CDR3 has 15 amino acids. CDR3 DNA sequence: TGTGCCAGCAGCGGAGAGGGGAGCCCTAATTCACCCCTCCACTTT. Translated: CASSGEGSPNSPLHF.

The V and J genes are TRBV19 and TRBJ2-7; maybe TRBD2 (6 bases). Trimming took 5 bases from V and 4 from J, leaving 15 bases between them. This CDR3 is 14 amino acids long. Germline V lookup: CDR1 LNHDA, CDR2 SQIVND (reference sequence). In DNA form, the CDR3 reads TGTGCCAGTAGTTACGGGGGAGGAAGGTACGAGCAGTACTTC. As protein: CASSYGGGRYEQYF. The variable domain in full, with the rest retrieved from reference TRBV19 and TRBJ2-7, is DGGITQSPKYLFRKEGQNVTLSCEQNLNHDAMYWYRQDPGQGLRLIYYSQIVNDFQKGDIAEGYSVSREKKESFPLTVTSAQKNPTAFYLCASSYGGGRYEQYFGPGTRLTVT.

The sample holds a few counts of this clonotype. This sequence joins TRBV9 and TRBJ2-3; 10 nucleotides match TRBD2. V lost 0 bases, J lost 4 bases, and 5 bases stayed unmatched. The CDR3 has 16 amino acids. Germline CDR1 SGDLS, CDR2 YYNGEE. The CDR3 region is CASSVAAGGLSDTQYF. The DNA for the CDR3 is TGTGCCAGCAGCGTAGCAGCGGGGGGGCTATCAGATACGCAGTATTTT.

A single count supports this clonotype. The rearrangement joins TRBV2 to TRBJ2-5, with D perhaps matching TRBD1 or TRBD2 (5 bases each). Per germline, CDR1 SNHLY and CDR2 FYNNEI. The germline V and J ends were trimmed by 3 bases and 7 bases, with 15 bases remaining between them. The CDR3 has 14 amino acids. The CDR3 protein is CASSDRTRGTTQYF. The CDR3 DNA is TGTGCCAGCAGTGACAGGACCCGTGGGACGACCCAGTACTTC.

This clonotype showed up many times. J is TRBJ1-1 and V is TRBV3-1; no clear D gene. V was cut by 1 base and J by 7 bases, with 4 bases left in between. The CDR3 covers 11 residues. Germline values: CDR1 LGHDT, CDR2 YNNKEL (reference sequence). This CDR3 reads CASSQGVEAFF. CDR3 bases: TGTGCCAGCAGCCAAGGTGTTGAAGCTTTCTTT.

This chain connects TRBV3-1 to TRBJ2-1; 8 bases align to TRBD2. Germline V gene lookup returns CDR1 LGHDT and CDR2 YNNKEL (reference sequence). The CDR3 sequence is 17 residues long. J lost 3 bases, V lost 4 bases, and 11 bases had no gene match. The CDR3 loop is CASSRTRAGLVYNEQFF. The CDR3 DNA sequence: TGTGCCAGCAGCCGGACCCGAGCGGGACTAGTCTACAATGAGCAGTTCTTC.

DNA for the CDR3: TGTGCCAGCAGCTTACTACCTGATGAGACCCAGTACTTC. Translating it yields CASSLLPDETQYF. The rearrangement links TRBV7-2 to TRBJ2-5, with no clear D. Trimming took 2 bases from V and 5 from J, leaving 9 bases between them. CDR1 SGHTA and CDR2 FQGNSA come from the germline V gene. The CDR3 runs to 13 residues.